The 30 T cell receptor beta chains below all came from one sample that was sequenced in a study of shared clonotypes between healthy human individuals. Sequencing used immunoSEQ multiplex PCR; TCRdb keeps in-frame clones, though not all of them. The table records a few million clones, around 95% of them present only once. Sequencing was carried out using naive CD4+ T cells sorted from blood. Subset indicated: CD45RA+ positively selected. The origin of the receptors is a man younger than 35 in good health.

This chain uses TRBV4-1 with TRBJ1-6; TRBD1 agrees at 7 bases. The CDR3 sequence is 16 residues long. The trim removed 0 bases at V and 5 bases at J, leaving 4 bases unmatched. Germline V gene sequence: CDR1 MGHRA, CDR2 YSYEKL. The CDR3 protein is CASSQDSGQHNSPLHF. The DNA of the CDR3 is TGCGCCAGCAGCCAAGATTCGGGACAGCATAATTCACCCCTCCACTTT.

The chain recombines TRBV7-2 with TRBJ2-3; 12 nucleotides match TRBD2. This CDR3 comprises 18 residues. The germline V gene encodes CDR1 SGHTA and CDR2 FQGNSA. V lost 5 bases, J lost 0 bases, and 9 bases stayed unmatched. The CDR3 spells CASSRLAGAPPSTDTQYF. The CDR3 nucleotides read TGTGCCAGCAGCCGACTAGCGGGAGCCCCCCCTAGCACAGATACGCAGTATTTT.

The gene calls are TRBV5-1 and TRBJ2-5, with 7 nucleotides matching TRBD2. There are 13 residues in the CDR3. Germline assignment: CDR1 SGHRS and CDR2 YFSETQ. J was trimmed by 4 bases and V by 7 bases; bases with no gene match: 7. The CDR3 spells CASSTGEGETQYF. The CDR3 nucleotides are TGCGCCAGCTCTACGGGGGAGGGAGAGACCCAGTACTTC.

This sequence joins TRBV10-3 and TRBJ2-1; 9 positions agree with TRBD1. This CDR3 contains 14 residues. Losses at the gene ends were 8 bases for V and 5 bases for J; bases not matched to a gene: 7. Germline lookup yields CDR1 ENHRY and CDR2 SYGVKD. The CDR3 bases are TGTGCCATCGCTAAGGGACAGGGAGACAATGAGCAGTTCTTC. It encodes CAIAKGQGDNEQFF.

This chain uses TRBV5-1 with TRBJ1-4; maybe TRBD1 (6 bases). The CDR3 is made up of 15 amino acids. Deletions cut 4 bases from V and 4 bases from J, with 14 bases between. Looked up from germline, CDR1 is SGHRS and CDR2 is YFSETQ. The CDR3 DNA reads as TGCGCCAGCAGCCAGGGACACTTGAATAATGAAAAACTGTTTTTT. Protein sequence: CASSQGHLNNEKLFF.

Regarding this clone: At one end the junction does not follow the germline gene, possibly because of a read error. This rearrangement joins TRBV4-3 to TRBJ2-7, with D perhaps matching TRBD2 (6 bases). The CDR3 spans 15 residues. Germline values: CDR1 LGHNA, CDR2 YSLEER. CDR3 bases: TGCGCCAGCAGCGAAGAGGGACTTTCTACCTACGAGCAGTACTTC. Protein sequence: CASSEEGLSTYEQYF.

This chain uses TRBV27 with TRBJ1-2, with 7 bases lining up with TRBD1. V lost 0 bases and J lost 6; bases outside the gene matches: 13. The CDR3 loop spans 17 amino acids. Germline V gene data show CDR1 as MNHEY and CDR2 as SMNVEV (reference sequence). As DNA, the CDR3 is TGTGCCAGCAGTTTATCGATGTTCAGGGGGGACAGAGATGGCTACACCTTC. Its protein product is CASSLSMFRGDRDGYTF.

The J gene is TRBJ2-1, the V gene TRBV6-1; 9 positions agree with TRBD2. V lost 0 bases and J lost 7; bases outside the gene matches: 7. Germline assignment: CDR1 MNHNS and CDR2 SASEGT. There are 16 residues in the CDR3. The CDR3 nucleotides read TGTGCCAGCAGTGAAGCGCGGGCGGGGGGGCTGAATGAGCAGTTCTTC. Its translation is CASSEARAGGLNEQFF.

The chain links TRBV30 to TRBJ1-6; D gene ambiguous. Per germline, CDR1 GTSNPN and CDR2 SVGIG (reference sequence). CDR3 length equals 18 residues. V was trimmed by 0 bases and J by 5 bases, leaving 20 bases between them. DNA of the CDR3: TGTGCCTGGAGTGTAGGGCGGAAGGACTTTACCAATAATTCACCCCTCCACTTT. This sequence encodes CAWSVGRKDFTNNSPLHF.

The chain combines TRBV5-6 with TRBJ1-5; 7 bases align to TRBD1. Germline V gene data show CDR1 as SGHDT and CDR2 as YYEEEE. Trimming removed 0 bases from V and 6 bases from J; junction bases left unmatched: 9. CDR3 length equals 16 residues. The CDR3 region is CASSLAGGGNGQPQHF. For the CDR3, the DNA is TGTGCCAGCAGCTTGGCAGGGGGAGGGAATGGTCAGCCCCAGCATTTT.

The rearrangement joins TRBV7-2 to TRBJ1-2; D gene ambiguous. The V end lost 1 base, the J end lost 3 bases, and 6 bases lay between the germline ends. Germline CDR1 reads SGHTA; CDR2 reads FQGNSA. The CDR3 extends over 13 amino acids. CDR3 sequence: CASSLGLHYGYTF. The CDR3 nucleotides are TGTGCCAGCAGCTTAGGACTCCACTATGGCTACACCTTC. The entire variable domain, with the rest obtained from reference TRBV7-2 and TRBJ1-2, is as follows: GAGVSQSPSNKVTEKGKDVELRCDPISGHTALYWYRQSLGQGLEFLIYFQGNSAPDKSGLPSDRFSAERTGGSVSTLTIQRTQQEDSAVYLCASSLGLHYGYTFGSGTRLTVV.

The chain is built from TRBV19 and TRBJ1-1; D not certain. Trimming took 5 bases from V and 1 from J, leaving 11 bases between them. The V gene's germline CDR1 is LNHDA and CDR2 SQIVND (reference sequence). The CDR3 spans 14 residues. CDR3 residues: CASSARLTNTEAFF. CDR3 in DNA: TGTGCCAGTAGTGCCAGGCTGACGAACACTGAAGCTTTCTTT.

CDR3 DNA sequence: TGTGCCATCAGTGATGAGGGAGGCACAGATACGCAGTATTTT. Translation: CAISDEGGTDTQYF. The chain carries TRBV10-3 and TRBJ2-3, with D perhaps matching TRBD2 (5 bases). The V end was cut by 3 bases, the J end by 1 base, with 8 bases between. Germline loops: CDR1 ENHRY, CDR2 SYGVKD. The CDR3 spans 14 residues.

The genes are TRBV30 and TRBJ1-4, with D possibly matching TRBD1 (5 bases). V lost 4 bases and J lost 7, with 13 bases in between. The V gene's germline CDR1 is GTSNPN and CDR2 SVGIG (reference sequence). The CDR3 is 13 amino acids. CDR3 region: CAWKWDAGEKLFF. CDR3 coding DNA: TGTGCCTGGAAGTGGGACGCGGGTGAAAAACTGTTTTTT.

The CDR3 loop reads CASRLLLAEHSYEQYF. The CDR3, as DNA: TGTGCCAGCCGGCTATTACTAGCGGAGCACTCCTACGAGCAGTACTTC. J is TRBJ2-7 and V is TRBV14; 8 nucleotides match TRBD2. CDR1 and CDR2 from the germline V gene are SGHDN and FVKESK. The CDR3 loop spans 16 amino acids. V lost 8 bases, J lost 0 bases, and 12 bases stayed unmatched.

The genes are TRBV6-6 and TRBJ2-7; D is unresolved. The ends were cut back, 7 bases at V and 0 bases at J, with 13 bases in the middle. CDR1 is MNHNY and CDR2 is SVGAGI in the germline V gene (reference sequence). CDR3 length: 14 residues. CDR3 sequence reads: CASNLGWSSYEQYF. The CDR3 DNA reads TGTGCCAGCAATTTGGGCTGGAGCTCCTACGAGCAGTACTTC.

This clone was seen a single time. This sequence joins TRBV5-6 and TRBJ2-1, with a weak D call TRBD1 (6 bases). The V gene's germline CDR1 is SGHDT and CDR2 YYEEEE. The CDR3 runs to 14 residues. Deletions cut 1 base from V and 5 bases from J, with 10 bases between. The CDR3 nucleotides are TGTGCCAGCAGCTTGCTCCCAGGGGACAATGAGCAGTTCTTC. This sequence encodes CASSLLPGDNEQFF.

The chain joins TRBV27 to TRBJ2-2, with D hard to call. V lost 1 base and J 3 bases, leaving 3 bases between the germline ends. Per the germline V gene, CDR1 is MNHEY and CDR2 is SMNVEV (reference sequence). CDR3 length equals 13 residues. The DNA for the CDR3 is TGTGCCAGCAGTTTATTTGACACCGGGGAGCTGTTTTTT. Amino acids: CASSLFDTGELFF.

This chain connects TRBV7-9 to TRBJ2-1; perhaps TRBD2 as D (6 bases). The CDR3 runs 16 residues. The germline V and J ends were trimmed by 5 bases and 5 bases, with 19 bases remaining between them. The germline V gene has CDR1 SEHNR and CDR2 FQNEAQ (reference sequence). The CDR3 DNA follows: TGTGCCAGCAGCCCTTTTGGTAGCGGAGGACACAATGAGCAGTTCTTC. Encoded protein: CASSPFGSGGHNEQFF.

This chain joins TRBV5-1 and TRBJ2-1; D ambiguous. CDR3 size: 11 residues. CDR1 is SGHRS, CDR2 YFSETQ, per germline. The V gene lost 1 base and the J gene lost 9 bases, with 5 bases spanning the gap. The CDR3 reads CASSLTVEQFF. In DNA, the CDR3 is TGCGCCAGCAGCTTGACGGTTGAGCAGTTCTTC.

In regard to this clone: This specimen includes other DNA sequences encoding the same CDR3. This sequence joins TRBV5-1 and TRBJ2-7; D gene uncertain. Germline assignment: CDR1 SGHRS and CDR2 YFSETQ. The ends were cut back, 0 bases at V and 10 bases at J, with 8 bases in the middle. This CDR3 is built from 11 residues. The CDR3 sequence is CASSLEAEQYF. Here the CDR3 DNA reads TGCGCCAGCAGCTTGGAGGCGGAACAGTACTTC. Using reference TRBV5-1 and TRBJ2-7 for the parts outside the CDR3, the full variable domain is KAGVTQTPRYLIKTRGQQVTLSCSPISGHRSVSWYQQTPGQGLQFLFEYFSETQRNKGNFPGRFSGRQFSNSRSEMNVSTLELGDSALYLCASSLEAEQYFGPGTRLTVT.

The CDR3 nucleotides read TGTGCCAGCAGCTTGGGTACTAGCGCCTCCCAAGAGACCCAGTACTTC. Encoded protein: CASSLGTSASQETQYF. This chain joins TRBV5-5 and TRBJ2-5; TRBD2 matches at 7 bases. Germline CDR1 is SGHKS and CDR2 is YYEKEE (reference sequence). The trim removed 0 bases at V and 1 base at J, leaving 6 bases unmatched. CDR3 length: 16 residues.

With regard to this clone: This sample also contains other DNA sequences that code for the same CDR3. The chain combines TRBV5-1 with TRBJ1-2; D is uncertain. With 0 bases removed from V and 1 base from J, the gap between germline ends came to 7 bases. The germline CDR1 and CDR2 sequences are SGHRS and YFSETQ. This CDR3 is built from 14 residues. The CDR3 coding sequence is TGCGCCAGCAGCTTGGACACCCTTAACTATGGCTACACCTTC. This codes for CASSLDTLNYGYTF.

The chain is built from TRBV6-1 and TRBJ1-2; D is uncertain. V shed 5 bases and J shed 5 bases, with 15 bases lying between them. Germline V lookup: CDR1 MNHNS, CDR2 SASEGT. There are 14 residues in the CDR3. CDR3 bases: TGTGCCAGCAGTAATAAAGAAACTATTTATGGCTACACCTTC. Its translation is CASSNKETIYGYTF.

The gene calls are TRBV7-9 and TRBJ2-1; D not resolved. The CDR3 runs 12 residues. CDR1 and CDR2 (germline): SEHNR, FQNEAQ (reference sequence). Between the trimmed V and J ends, which lost 0 bases and 9 bases, there was a span of 6 bases. CDR3 sequence: CASSLALVEQFF. CDR3 in DNA: TGTGCCAGCAGCTTAGCTTTGGTTGAGCAGTTCTTC.

This clone was picked up one time. This sample includes further DNA sequences coding for the same CDR3. The chain joins TRBV5-4 to TRBJ2-5, with D possibly being TRBD2 (5 bases). This CDR3 is 13 amino acids long. V lost 4 bases and J lost 2, with 9 bases in between. Germline V CDR1 and CDR2: SGHNT, YYREEE (reference sequence). In nucleotides, the CDR3 is TGTGCCAGCAGCCCGGGATCTCAAGAGACCCAGTACTTC. This translates into CASSPGSQETQYF. The full variable domain, in which reference TRBV5-4 and TRBJ2-5 provide the parts outside the CDR3, is ETGVTQSPTHLIKTRGQQVTLRCSSQSGHNTVSWYQQALGQGPQFIFQYYREEENGRGNFPPRFSGLQFPNYSSELNVNALELDDSALYLCASSPGSQETQYFGPGTRLLVL.

The chain employs TRBV5-6 and TRBJ1-4, with 11 nucleotides matching TRBD1. V shed 3 bases, J shed 0 bases, and the junction held 7 bases outside the gene matches. This CDR3 region has 18 residues. Germline V gene lookup returns CDR1 SGHDT and CDR2 YYEEEE. The chain's CDR3 is CASSYGQGAWATNEKLFF. DNA of the CDR3: TGTGCCAGCAGCTACGGACAGGGGGCCTGGGCAACTAATGAAAAACTGTTTTTT.

This rearrangement joins TRBV6-1 to TRBJ1-5, with D tentatively TRBD1 (6 bases). This CDR3 comprises 14 residues. Germline CDR1 reads MNHNS; CDR2 reads SASEGT. V shed 6 bases and J shed 2 bases, with 11 bases lying between them. CDR3 sequence (DNA): TGTGCCAGCAGGGGGGGCTGGGGCAATCAGCCCCAGCATTTT. Translating gives CASRGGWGNQPQHF.

This clone was seen just once. The V gene is TRBV9, the J gene TRBJ1-3; 12 positions match TRBD1. This CDR3 has 16 amino acids. The germline gives CDR1 SGDLS, CDR2 YYNGEE. J gave up 4 bases and V 2 bases, and 4 bases lay outside the gene matches. The CDR3, as DNA: TGTGCCAGCAGCGTGGGACAGGGGGCGCCCGGAAACACCATATATTTT. As protein: CASSVGQGAPGNTIYF.

Notes on this clone: The germline gene is not matched at one end of the junction; a read error may be the cause. The chain recombines TRBV7-7 with TRBJ2-1; D remains ambiguous. Germline V CDR1 and CDR2: SSHAT, FNYEAQ (reference sequence). This CDR3 is 13 amino acids long. The CDR3 here is CASSHRRDNEQFF. Written as DNA, the CDR3 is TGTGCTAGCAGCCACAGACGGGACAATGAGCAGTTCTTC.